The clone carrying this TCR beta chain showed up just a few times. Its antigen is still unknown. This sample is drawn from a study of blood T cells in healthy people across ages. Combining a sample-barcoded 5' primer with a J-beta primer mix, a second PCR ran for about 7 to 11 cycles. TCRdb reanalysed the 5' RACE reads using MiXCR and keeps one entry per CDR3 protein. The sample holds 1,100,000 or so distinct CDR3 sequences, less than 50% seen once. General study findings and limits: Aged donors had fewer naive CD4+ cells and lower diversity than long-lived donors. Donor CMV status was unknown, possibly confounding expanded clonotype changes. TCR beta diversity per million T cells fell roughly linearly with age.

At least 5.5 micrograms of total RNA were extracted per sample. Trimming took 1 base from V and 10 from J, leaving 17 bases between them. This CDR3 contains 14 residues. Per the germline V gene, CDR1 is DFQATT and CDR2 is SNEGSKA (reference sequence). The sequenced sample consisted of blood. The receptor comes from a woman aged 55-70 years in good health. The rearrangement links TRBV20-1 to TRBJ2-1; no clear D gene. In DNA, the CDR3 is TGCAGTGCTAGAGGTAATAGCCTACTTCGGGAGCAGTTCTTC. This encodes CSARGNSLLREQFF.